This note documents a single T cell receptor beta chain sequence. V lost 5 bases, J lost 4 bases, and 11 bases lay in between. The CDR3 covers 13 residues. This entry comes from a study of blood T cell repertoires in COVID-19. Method: immunoSEQ multiplex PCR; TCRdb's copy keeps in-frame clones and lacks some. The table includes approximately 470,000 clones, approximately 86% detected once. The chain employs TRBV12-3 or TRBV12-4 and TRBJ1-1, with a tentative D call TRBD1 (6 bases). The sequence came from a woman aged 18-29 years who had recovered from COVID-19. Sequenced material: PBMCs or T cells enriched from blood (not recorded which). The DNA of the CDR3 is TGTGCCAGCAGTAAGGGGGTAAGCACTGAAGCTTTCTTT. This gives the protein CASSKGVSTEAFF.